These 20 T cell receptor beta chains were all obtained from the same sample, sequenced in a study of T-cell memory formation after mild COVID-19. MiXCR, run by TCRdb on the 5' RACE reads, gives a single entry per CDR3 protein. The sample has under 300,000 distinct CDR3 sequences, approximately 8.4% seen once; the top ten hold about 20%. The sample taken for sequencing was PBMCs or a T cell subset sorted from them (not recorded which). The receptors derive from a young man who had mild COVID-19 (a few samples of this study predate the infection). Cell type and time point are not known.

This clonotype has more than one count but fewer than ten. The chain carries TRBV7-2 and TRBJ1-1; D unclear. The V end lost 5 bases, the J end lost 0 bases, and 10 bases lay between the germline ends. This CDR3 contains 14 residues. Germline CDR1 and CDR2: SGHTA and FQGNSA. DNA for the CDR3: TGTGCCAGCAGCGTCGGACGGTTGAACACTGAAGCTTTCTTT. Its translation: CASSVGRLNTEAFF.

This clonotype has ten or more counts. DNA for the CDR3: TGTGCCACCAGTGATACCTCCGGGACAGGGGTCACCGGGGAGCTGTTTTTT. Its protein is CATSDTSGTGVTGELFF. This chain joins TRBV24-1 and TRBJ2-2; 10 bases map to TRBD1. Germline CDR1 KGHDR, CDR2 SFDVKD. V lost 3 bases and J lost 4; bases outside the gene matches: 7. CDR3 length: 17 amino acids.

This clonotype was found many times. The CDR3 coding sequence is TGTGCCAGCAGCACCTACAATGAGCAGTTCTTC. The encoded protein is CASSTYNEQFF. The V and J genes are TRBV14 and TRBJ2-1; D ambiguous. Germline values: CDR1 SGHDN, CDR2 FVKESK. V was shortened by 5 bases and J by 2 bases, with 1 base between the two germline ends. CDR3 size: 11 residues.

The V call is TRBV4-3, the J call TRBJ2-1, with D tentatively TRBD2 (6 bases). Germline values: CDR1 LGHNA, CDR2 YSLEER. This CDR3 spans 19 amino acids. V was trimmed by 0 bases and J by 0 bases, leaving 18 bases between them. CDR3 residues: CASSQDHRASASSYNEQFF. CDR3 sequence (DNA): TGCGCCAGCAGCCAAGATCATCGGGCTAGCGCCAGCTCCTACAATGAGCAGTTCTTC.

This clonotype was counted a few times. The genes are TRBV20-1 and TRBJ2-2; tentative D call: TRBD1 (5 bases). The V gene's germline CDR1 is DFQATT and CDR2 SNEGSKA (reference sequence). V lost 5 bases, J lost 13 bases, and 14 bases lay in between. CDR3 length: 11 amino acids. CDR3 sequence: CSADQGRRLFF. The CDR3 DNA follows: TGCAGTGCTGATCAGGGAAGAAGGCTGTTTTTT.

CDR3 DNA sequence: TGTGCCAGCAGGGAACTAATTTCCGATGAGCAGTTCTTC. This sequence encodes CASRELISDEQFF. V is TRBV28 and J is TRBJ2-1; D unresolved. The CDR3 extends over 13 amino acids. Germline CDR1 is MDHEN and CDR2 is SYDVKM. Trimming took 6 bases from V and 8 from J, leaving 14 bases between them. The full variable domain, with the rest looked up from reference TRBV28 and TRBJ2-1, is DVKVTQSSRYLVKRTGEKVFLECVQDMDHENMFWYRQDPGLGLRLIYFSYDVKMKEKGDIPEGYSVSREKKERFSLILESASTNQTSMYLCASRELISDEQFFGPGTRLTVL.

In this sample, this clonotype turned up many times. J is TRBJ2-4 and V is TRBV6-4; TRBD2 matches at 11 bases. CDR3 length: 16 amino acids. Trimming took 7 bases from V and 8 from J; bases not matched to a gene: 13. Germline V gene lookup returns CDR1 MRHNA and CDR2 SNTAGT. Here the CDR3 reads CASTTTSGGWEDIQYF. The CDR3 nucleotides are TGTGCCAGCACCACTACTAGCGGGGGATGGGAGGACATTCAGTACTTC.

The chain couples TRBV5-8 to TRBJ1-2; 9 bases match TRBD1. V gave up 3 bases and J gave up 4 bases; unmatched junction bases: 4. The CDR3 is made up of 14 amino acids. Germline V gene data show CDR1 as SGHTS and CDR2 as YDEGEE. This chain's CDR3 is CASSSQGASYGYTF. CDR3 sequence (DNA): TGTGCCAGCAGCTCACAGGGGGCCAGCTATGGCTACACCTTC.

In this sample, this clonotype turned up many times. The rearrangement uses TRBV4-1 and TRBJ2-2; D gene uncertain. The CDR3 loop spans 13 amino acids. Germline V gene lookup returns CDR1 MGHRA and CDR2 YSYEKL. The V end lost 3 bases, the J end lost 3 bases, and 5 bases lay between the germline ends. The CDR3 is CASSQAYTGELFF. CDR3 in DNA: TGCGCCAGCAGCCAGGCCTACACCGGGGAGCTGTTTTTT.

The V gene is TRBV28, the J gene TRBJ2-5; D remains unclear. Deletions cut 5 bases from V and 3 bases from J, with 22 bases between. The CDR3 has 17 residues. From germline, CDR1 is MDHEN and CDR2 SYDVKM. The CDR3 DNA reads TGTGCCAGCAGTACCCCCCGCCCGGTCAGTGGGGAAGAGACCCAGTACTTC. Translating it yields CASSTPRPVSGEETQYF.

This clonotype was seen ten or more times. Its ends do not fully match the called genes, so a read error is possible. This rearrangement joins TRBV6-4 to TRBJ1-4; D not certain. CDR1 and CDR2 from the germline V gene are MRHNA and SNTAGT. CDR3 length equals 9 residues. The CDR3 nucleotides read TGTGCCAGCATTGGACCCGACGATTTT. It encodes CASIGPDDF.

This clonotype was detected a few times. The chain joins TRBV5-5 to TRBJ2-2; D perhaps matches TRBD1 (5 bases). Trimming removed 1 base at V and 5 bases at J, with 12 bases between. The CDR3 is 15 residues long. Germline V gives CDR1 SGHKS, CDR2 YYEKEE (reference sequence). In nucleotides, the CDR3 is TGTGCCAGCAGCTTGTGGGAATCAGGGACCGGGGAGCTGTTTTTT. Its protein product is CASSLWESGTGELFF. The full variable domain, completed using reference TRBV5-5 and TRBJ2-2, is DAGVTQSPTHLIKTRGQQVTLRCSPISGHKSVSWYQQVLGQGPQFIFQYYEKEERGRGNFPDRFSARQFPNYSSELNVNALLLGDSALYLCASSLWESGTGELFFGEGSRLTVL.

The chain employs TRBV12-3 or TRBV12-4 and TRBJ2-1; TRBD1 aligns across 8 bases. The J segment lost 8 bases and the V segment lost 2 bases, leaving 5 bases of the junction unmatched. This CDR3 contains 14 residues. The CDR3 loop is CASSLMTTGDEQFF. Here the CDR3 DNA reads TGTGCCAGCAGTTTAATGACGACAGGGGATGAGCAGTTCTTC.

To note about this clonotype: This could be a read error, since a much larger clone is one nucleotide away. The V and J genes are TRBV4-1 and TRBJ2-3, with D hard to call. Trimming cost V 3 bases and J 5 bases, with 6 bases left between them. The CDR3 consists of 12 residues. The germline CDR1 and CDR2 sequences are MGHRA and YSYEKL. CDR3 loop: CASSHFGDTQYF. The CDR3 DNA follows: TGCGCCAGCAGCCACTTCGGAGATACGCAGTATTTT.

Here the CDR3 reads CASRWGRGTGELFF. Written as DNA, the CDR3 is TGCGCCAGCAGATGGGGCAGGGGGACCGGGGAGCTGTTTTTT. V and J are TRBV10-1 and TRBJ2-2; 7 nucleotides match TRBD1. The CDR3 extends over 14 amino acids. Trimming removed 6 bases from V and 5 bases from J; junction bases left unmatched: 6. CDR1 and CDR2 (germline): WNHNN, SYGVQD (reference sequence).

In this sample, this clonotype turned up many times. The V and J genes are TRBV5-1 and TRBJ1-1, with D possibly TRBD1 on 5 matching bases. This CDR3 has 16 amino acids. Deletions cut 4 bases from V and 1 base from J, with 17 bases between. Germline CDR1 and CDR2: SGHRS and YFSETQ. The chain's CDR3 is CASSPVPPGPNTEAFF. In DNA, the CDR3 is TGCGCCAGCAGCCCGGTTCCCCCGGGACCGAACACTGAAGCTTTCTTT.

The chain carries TRBV20-1 and TRBJ2-1; tentative D call: TRBD2 (5 bases). Germline V gene lookup returns CDR1 DFQATT and CDR2 SNEGSKA (reference sequence). This CDR3 has 14 residues. V was trimmed by 4 bases and J by 2 bases, leaving 12 bases between them. The CDR3 DNA follows: TGCAGTGCTATACCGCCTAGCACCTACAATGAGCAGTTCTTC. Protein sequence: CSAIPPSTYNEQFF.

This clonotype was seen at least ten times. The chain combines TRBV15 with TRBJ2-1, with D possibly TRBD1 on 6 matching bases. The V end was cut by 4 bases, the J end by 10 bases, with 14 bases between. Germline lookup yields CDR1 LNHNV and CDR2 YYDKDF (reference sequence). CDR3 length equals 13 residues. The CDR3 DNA reads TGTGCCACCAGCACAGACAGGACCGGGGAGCAGTTCTTC. It yields the protein CATSTDRTGEQFF.

This chain joins TRBV15 and TRBJ2-1; D ambiguous. Between the trimmed V and J ends, which lost 1 base and 7 bases, there was a span of 11 bases. This CDR3 comprises 14 residues. CDR1 and CDR2 (germline): LNHNV, YYDKDF (reference sequence). CDR3 DNA sequence: TGTGCCACCAGCAGAGCGCCTGGGCGGAATGAGCAGTTCTTC. Translated: CATSRAPGRNEQFF.

This clonotype has more than one count but fewer than ten. The V call is TRBV6-2 or TRBV6-3, the J call TRBJ2-1, with TRBD1 as a possible D gene (5 bases). The V end lost 2 bases, the J end lost 5 bases, and 19 bases lay between the germline ends. Per germline, CDR1 MNHEY and CDR2 SVGEGT. The CDR3 is 17 residues long. CDR3 sequence (DNA): TGTGCCAGCAGTTACGCCGCGGCCAGGGCCAGGCACAATGAGCAGTTCTTC. Amino acid sequence: CASSYAAARARHNEQFF.